These 9 T cell receptor beta chains were sequenced from one sample in a study of control samples from healthy donors and cancer patients. Clones were read by immunoSEQ multiplex PCR, and TCRdb kept only the in-frame ones, dropping some. The data hold 150,000 or so clones, with around nine tenths observed a single time. Sequences were obtained from blood. All receptors come from a man aged 18 to 29 in good health.

The chain carries TRBV15 and TRBJ2-7, with TRBD1 matching 9 bases. CDR1 and CDR2 (germline): LNHNV, YYDKDF (reference sequence). The CDR3 consists of 15 residues. V was pared by 1 base and J by 3 bases, with 4 bases of the junction left unmatched. In DNA form, the CDR3 reads TGTGCCACCAGCAGAGGGGACAGGGACCGCTACGAGCAGTACTTC. Its protein product is CATSRGDRDRYEQYF.

This clone occurred once. The V call is TRBV21-1, the J call TRBJ2-2; the DNA was not used to check the table's D call, TRBD2. TRBV21-1 is an annotated pseudogene. The CDR3 consists of 18 residues. The CDR3 nucleotides are TGTGCCAGCAGCAAAGAGGTAGCGGGGGGACAGAACACCGGGGAGCTGTTTTTT. This translates into CASSKEVAGGQNTGELFF.

This chain joins TRBV5-5 and TRBJ2-5, with 10 bases that match TRBD2. The CDR3 runs 15 residues. The V and J ends lost 3 bases and 5 bases, in that order; junction bases with no gene match: 7. CDR1 and CDR2 from the germline V gene are SGHKS and YYEKEE (reference sequence). The CDR3 region has the DNA TGTGCCAGCAGCTCTAGCGGGGGCCTACGGGAGACCCAGTACTTC. This encodes CASSSSGGLRETQYF.

V usage is TRBV14 and J usage is TRBJ2-1; TRBD2 agrees at 12 bases. The trim removed 4 bases at V and 8 bases at J, leaving 12 bases unmatched. The CDR3 length is 17 residues. Germline V lookup: CDR1 SGHDN, CDR2 FVKESK. As DNA, the CDR3 is TGTGCCAGCAGCCCCACCCCCGGGCTAGCGGGGGGGGATGAGCAGTTCTTC. Amino acid sequence: CASSPTPGLAGGDEQFF.

CDR3 loop: CASSLQGALGYTF. CDR3 in DNA: TGTGCCAGCAGTCTACAGGGGGCGCTTGGCTACACCTTC. The genes are TRBV12-3 or TRBV12-4 and TRBJ1-2, with 9 positions matching TRBD1. With 5 bases clipped from V and 7 bases from J, the junction kept 5 bases outside the gene matches. The CDR3 length is 13 residues.

V usage is TRBV7-2 and J usage is TRBJ1-4; D may be TRBD1 (5 bases). The germline V gene encodes CDR1 SGHTA and CDR2 FQGNSA. The CDR3 totals 15 residues. V lost 5 bases and J lost 7, with 17 bases in between. CDR3: CASSRVGEGGEKLFF. DNA for the CDR3: TGTGCCAGCAGCAGAGTGGGGGAGGGCGGTGAAAAACTGTTTTTT.

The chain employs TRBV6-2 or TRBV6-3 and TRBJ2-3; D might be TRBD1 (6 bases). The CDR3 contains 15 residues. V lost 5 bases to trimming and J lost 2 bases, with 14 bases between them. Germline assignment: CDR1 MNHEY and CDR2 SVGEGT. CDR3 nucleotides: TGTGCCAGCAGTCCCGGGACAATTTTCACAGATACGCAGTATTTT. Translated: CASSPGTIFTDTQYF.

The rearrangement uses TRBV7-2 and TRBJ1-2, with a possible D match to TRBD1 (5 bases). Trimming left V 1 base short and J 0 bases short, with 9 bases between. The CDR3 is made up of 15 amino acids. The germline V gene has CDR1 SGHTA and CDR2 FQGNSA. The DNA for the CDR3 is TGTGCCAGCAGCTTAGGGGGGACGGCTAACTATGGCTACACCTTC. It translates to CASSLGGTANYGYTF.

V is TRBV7-2 and J is TRBJ2-1; 10 nucleotides match TRBD2. Trimming at V came to 1 base and at J to 7 bases, leaving 10 bases not matched to a gene. Germline-derived CDR1 and CDR2 are SGHTA and FQGNSA. This CDR3 has 17 amino acids. The DNA for the CDR3 is TGTGCCAGCAGCTTAGACCGCCCGCTAGCGGGGGCTAATGAGCAGTTCTTC. This translates into CASSLDRPLAGANEQFF. Using reference TRBV7-2 and TRBJ2-1 for the parts outside the CDR3, the full variable domain is GAGVSQSPSNKVTEKGKDVELRCDPISGHTALYWYRQSLGQGLEFLIYFQGNSAPDKSGLPSDRFSAERTGGSVSTLTIQRTQQEDSAVYLCASSLDRPLAGANEQFFGPGTRLTVL.